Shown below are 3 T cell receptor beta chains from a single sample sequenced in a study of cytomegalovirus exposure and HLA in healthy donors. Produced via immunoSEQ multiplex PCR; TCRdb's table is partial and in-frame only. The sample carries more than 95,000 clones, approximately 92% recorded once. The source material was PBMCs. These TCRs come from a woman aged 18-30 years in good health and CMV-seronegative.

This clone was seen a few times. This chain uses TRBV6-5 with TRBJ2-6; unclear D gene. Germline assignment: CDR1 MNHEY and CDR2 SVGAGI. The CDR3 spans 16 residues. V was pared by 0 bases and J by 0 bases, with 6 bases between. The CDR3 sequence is CASSYSSFSGANVLTF. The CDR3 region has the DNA TGTGCCAGCAGTTACTCGTCATTCTCTGGGGCCAACGTCCTGACTTTC.

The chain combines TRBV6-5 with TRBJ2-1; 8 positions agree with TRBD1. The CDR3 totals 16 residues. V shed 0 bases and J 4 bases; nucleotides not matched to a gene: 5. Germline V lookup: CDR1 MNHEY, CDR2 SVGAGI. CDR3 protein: CASSYSHGQGYNEQFF. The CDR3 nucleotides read TGTGCCAGCAGTTACTCTCATGGACAGGGTTACAATGAGCAGTTCTTC.

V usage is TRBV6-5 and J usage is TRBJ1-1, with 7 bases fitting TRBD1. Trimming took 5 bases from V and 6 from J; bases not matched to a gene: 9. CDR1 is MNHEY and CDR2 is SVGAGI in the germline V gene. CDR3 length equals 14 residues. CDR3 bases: TGTGCCAGCAGTCCCCCTGACAGGGCCCCTGAAGCTTTCTTT. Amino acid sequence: CASSPPDRAPEAFF.